This TCR beta chain originates from a study of shared clonotypes between healthy human individuals. General study findings and limits: Larger estimated richness was generally recorded for naive subsets relative to memory subsets. With few donors, the genetic and exposure-history diversity represented was limited.

The germline V gene has CDR1 MNHNY and CDR2 SVGAGI (reference sequence). V lost 8 bases and J lost 0, with 7 bases in between. This CDR3 has 12 amino acids. A word on this clone: Antigen specificity is unknown.

Deep-level assay runs were performed. Across several immunoSEQ plates, the genomic DNA of each subset was split evenly. The table came from immunoSEQ multiplex PCR; TCRdb's copy has only in-frame clones and leaves some out. The sample contains about 2 million clones, about 95% of which appear only once. Naive CD8 cells, CD45RO-negative and positively selected for CCR7, excluded terminally differentiated effector memory CD45RA+ cells. The rearrangement joins TRBV6-6 to TRBJ1-1; D is unresolved. The TCR was taken from a man aged 18-30 years in good health. Sequencing was performed on naive CD8+ T cells sorted from blood. The DNA of the CDR3 is TGTGCCAGCGGCCTCATGAACACTGAAGCTTTCTTT. This translates into CASGLMNTEAFF.